This section outlines one TCR beta chain sequence together with its context. Its target antigen remains unknown. The sample holds no much larger clone one base away, and base qualities are not on file. The source of the sample is a study of graft-versus-host responses after intestinal transplantation (TCRdb year 2021). Regarding the complete study: The transplants that recipients received were multivisceral, liver-intestinal, or isolated intestinal. Donor T cell macrochimerism was defined as a peak of at least 4% donor T cells among recipient peripheral blood mononuclear cells. A cohort of under 30 intestinal transplant recipients, including one retransplant, was enrolled, and a few patients lacking pretransplant specimens were excluded. Alloreactive clones were identified by sequencing pre-transplant mixed lymphocyte reaction products and comparing them with unstimulated pre-transplant donor and recipient T cells. Bulk TCR-beta CDR3 sequencing was used to track graft-versus-host and host-versus-graft alloreactive T cell clones in the graft, circulation and bone marrow after intestinal transplantation. Anti-thymocyte globulin induction was given to all recipients, followed by maintenance tacrolimus and steroids for 2 to 3 years. Instead of going to the commercial service, samples from a few later patients were sequenced in-house on an Illumina MiSeq and processed with MiXCR.

The time point label here, explained by the study, means: cells obtained before transplantation from donor or recipient. CD3+CD4+ and CD3+CD8+ populations were FACS-sorted from unstimulated pre-transplant donor and recipient cells taken from spleen or lymph nodes. Library creation used the immunoSEQ multiplex PCR assay. In most patients, genomic DNA was isolated using the Qiagen DNeasy Blood and Tissue Kit and sent frozen to Adaptive Biotechnologies for TCR sequencing. For most patients, high-throughput TCR-beta CDR3 sequencing of genomic DNA was performed by Adaptive Biotechnologies. As for the authors' bioinformatics: TCR sequencing data were retrieved from Adaptive's ImmunoSEQ software for around 18 patients, whereas a few other patients were processed with MiXCR and VDJtools. To correct CD4 versus CD8 sorting errors, sequences present in both subsets at a frequency ratio below 5:1 were removed. Because the origin of CDR3 nucleotide sequences shared between donor and recipient could not be assigned, those sequences were removed. To count as alloreactive, a clone needed at least 2-fold expansion over unstimulated cells and a minimum CFSE-low frequency of 0.002% (template counts) or 0.001% (read counts). Clones were considered mappable if detected in sequenced pre-transplant spleen, lymph node, or MLR CFSE-low populations of the donor or recipient. Cumulative frequency of alloreactive clones was calculated as a percentage of all sequences weighted by copy number. The table comes from immuneACCESS by way of TCRdb, which keeps in-frame sequences with V and J called. Part of the clones is missing from these tables; in studies checked, under half for an unresolved V gene and the rest for unknown reasons. The DNA gave D and trimming, while V, J and clone size come from that table. Within this sample are about 130,000 clones, with over 90% of them counted one time only. Together, the top ten hold 0.15% to 0.2% of the sample.

From the germline V gene, CDR1 is LGHNA and CDR2 is YNFKEQ. V and J are truncated by 5 bases and 2 bases respectively, leaving an intervening sequence of 22 bases. The CDR3 runs 17 amino acids, cysteine and phenylalanine included. Only the CDR3 region is kept as DNA, spanning 51 bases read in frame from base 1. The study at large found these results: Early after transplant, peak levels of circulating GvH clones were found to be associated with declines in HvG clones. The relatively low number and heterogeneity of intestinal transplant patients limited the conclusions. High GvH to HvG T cell clonal ratios were observed in the allografts of patients with donor T cell macrochimerism. GvH clones were found in recipient bone marrow, and some of the GvH clones appeared earlier in ileal mucosa or blood, which is consistent with an intestinal mucosal origin.

The sample consisted of unstimulated CD4+ T cells sorted from spleen or lymph node cells, taken before intestinal transplant. The TCR comes from a human donor who received an intestinal transplant. In this chain, TRBV4-2 is recombined with TRBJ2-7; the D gene is possibly TRBD2, with 5 bases matching. The DNA sequence is as follows: TGTGCCAGCAGCGCCCGTATTGGGGTCTCCGGGGCCTACGAGCAGTACTTC. It codes for CASSARIGVSGAYEQYF.